This T cell receptor beta chain was sequenced for a study of OX40 agonist ivuxolimab in advanced cancers. Study at large: Enrollees could have had prior anti-PD-1, anti-PD-L1 or anti-CTLA-4 therapy, which about 42% had received.

Sequencing used immunoSEQ multiplex PCR; TCRdb keeps in-frame clones, though not all of them. The repertoire holds about 82,000 clones, with about nine tenths as singletons. Regarding this clone: The antigen is undetermined.

Study observations and caveats: Antigens targeted by the expanded peripheral T cells were not determined. Partial responders treated at 0.1-3.0 mg/kg exhibited clonal expansion among the lowest measured.

This TCR derives from an adult with an advanced solid tumor such as melanoma, head and neck, liver or kidney cancer. Sequenced material: CD4+ or CD8+ T cells sorted from blood, taken in a trial of the OX40 agonist ivuxolimab.

In DNA, the CDR3 is TGTGCCAGCAGTTGGGACAGCGCTGGTTATCCTAATTCACCCCTCCACTTT. Translating gives CASSWDSAGYPNSPLHF. This chain joins TRBV27 and TRBJ1-6; 7 bases align to TRBD1. The V and J ends lost 4 bases and 6 bases, in that order; junction bases with no gene match: 12. The CDR3 totals 17 residues. Germline V CDR1 and CDR2: MNHEY, SMNVEV (reference sequence).